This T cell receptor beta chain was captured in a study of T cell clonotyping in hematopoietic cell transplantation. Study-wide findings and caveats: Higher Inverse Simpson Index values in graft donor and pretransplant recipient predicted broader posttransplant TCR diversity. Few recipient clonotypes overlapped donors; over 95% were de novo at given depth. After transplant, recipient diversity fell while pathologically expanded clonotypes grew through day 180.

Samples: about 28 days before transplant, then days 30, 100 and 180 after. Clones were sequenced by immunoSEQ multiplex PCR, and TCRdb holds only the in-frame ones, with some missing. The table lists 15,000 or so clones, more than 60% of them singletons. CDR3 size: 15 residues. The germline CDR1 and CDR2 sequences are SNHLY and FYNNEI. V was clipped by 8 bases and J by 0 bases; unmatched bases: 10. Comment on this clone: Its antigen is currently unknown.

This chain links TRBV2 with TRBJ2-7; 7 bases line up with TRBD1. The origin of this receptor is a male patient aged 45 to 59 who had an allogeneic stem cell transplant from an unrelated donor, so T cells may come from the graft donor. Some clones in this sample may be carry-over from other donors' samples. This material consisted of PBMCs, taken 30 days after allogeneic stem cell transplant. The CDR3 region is CASLLAQGISYEQYF. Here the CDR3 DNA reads TGTGCCAGCCTCCTGGCACAGGGGATCTCCTACGAGCAGTACTTC. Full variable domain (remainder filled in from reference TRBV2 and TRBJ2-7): EPEVTQTPSHQVTQMGQEVILRCVPISNHLYFYWYRQILGQKVEFLVSFYNNEISEKSEIFDDQFSVERPDGSNFTLKIRSTKLEDSAMYFCASLLAQGISYEQYFGPGTRLTVT.